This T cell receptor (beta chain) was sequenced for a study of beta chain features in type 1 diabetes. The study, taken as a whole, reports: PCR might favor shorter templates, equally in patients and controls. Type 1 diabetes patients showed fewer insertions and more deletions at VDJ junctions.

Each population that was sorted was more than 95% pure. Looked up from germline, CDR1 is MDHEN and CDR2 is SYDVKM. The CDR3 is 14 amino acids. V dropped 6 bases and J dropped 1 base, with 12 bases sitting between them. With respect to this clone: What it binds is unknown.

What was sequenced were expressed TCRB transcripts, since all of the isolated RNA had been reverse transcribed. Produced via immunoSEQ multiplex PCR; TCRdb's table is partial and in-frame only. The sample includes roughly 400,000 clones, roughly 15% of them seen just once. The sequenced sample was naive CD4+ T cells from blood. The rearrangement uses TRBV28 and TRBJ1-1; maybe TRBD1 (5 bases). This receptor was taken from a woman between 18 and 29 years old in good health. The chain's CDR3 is CASRTTRANTEAFF. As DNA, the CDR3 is TGTGCCAGCAGGACGACCAGGGCGAACACTGAAGCTTTCTTT.